This is a list of T cell receptor beta chains from one sample in a study of cytotoxic CD8 clonotypes in ibrutinib-treated CLL. TCRdb's table, derived via immunoSEQ multiplex PCR, lists solely in-frame clones and lacks some. This sample has 330,000 or so clones, with over 55% found just once. The starting material was PBMCs, obtained after 36 months of ibrutinib treatment. These receptors came from a human donor with chronic lymphocytic leukemia. Each CDR3 is given with its conserved first and last residue. D genes are given only for firm matches. Clone size appears in some rows only: once, few, many, or a class for an expanded clone.

>-|-|TRBV15|TRBJ2-3
TGTGCCACCAGCAGAGGCCAGGGGCCCAACACAGATACGCAGTATTTT
CATSRGQGPNTDTQYF
>-|-|TRBV7-3|TRBJ2-5
TGTGCCAGCAGCTTAATGGTGGGGGAGACCCAGTACTTC
CASSLMVGETQYF
>-|-|TRBV4-3|TRBJ1-4
TGCGCCAGCAGCCAAGATCCAATTCCGTACAGGACGCTGGAAAAACTGTTTTTT
CASSQDPIPYRTLEKLFF
>-|TRBD2|TRBV27|TRBJ2-1
TGTGCCAGCAGGAGGACTAGAAACAATGAGCAGTTCTTC
CASRRTRNNEQFF
>-|TRBD1|TRBV19|TRBJ2-2
TGTGCCAGTAGTATTGGGGACAGGGTGAACACCGGGGAGCTGTTTTTT
CASSIGDRVNTGELFF
>once|TRBD2|TRBV11-3|TRBJ2-3
TGTGCCAGCAGCTTGGGACTAGCGGGGCCTCCTAGCACAGATACGCAGTATTTT
CASSLGLAGPPSTDTQYF
>-|-|TRBV25-1|TRBJ1-1
TGTGCCAGCAGTGCTGTGGACCTACCTGAAGCTTTCTTT
CASSAVDLPEAFF
>few|-|TRBV2|TRBJ2-5
TGTGCCAGCAGTGAAGAGACCCAGTACTTC
CASSEETQYF
>-|TRBD2|TRBV6-1|TRBJ2-3
TGTGCCAGCAGTGGAGGAAGGGGCGGGAGGGCAGATACGCAGTATTTT
CASSGGRGGRADTQYF
>-|-|TRBV27|TRBJ1-1
TGTGCCAGCAGTTTAATGTGGGGTAGTGAAGCTTTCTTT
CASSLMWGSEAFF
>-|-|TRBV5-1|TRBJ2-5
TGCGCCAGCAGACTGGCCCTGCAAGAGACCCAGTACTTC
CASRLALQETQYF
>few|-|TRBV9|TRBJ1-2
TGTGCCAGCAGCGTCCGGGCCCCCTTC
CASSVRAPF
>few|-|TRBV29-1|TRBJ2-1
TGCAGCGTTGTCCCCTACAATGAGCAGTTCTTC
CSVVPYNEQFF
>few|TRBD2|TRBV6-6|TRBJ2-3
TGTGCCGGTAGTCGGGACTACACAGATACGCAGTATTTT
CAGSRDYTDTQYF
>-|-|TRBV19|TRBJ1-5
TGTGCCAGTAGTATAGTGGGGGTTGGTCAGCCCCAGCATTTT
CASSIVGVGQPQHF
>-|TRBD1|TRBV6-1|TRBJ2-2
TGTGCCAGCAACCACAGGGGGAACACCGGGGAGCTGTTTTTT
CASNHRGNTGELFF
>-|TRBD1|TRBV5-1|TRBJ1-3
TGCGCCAGCAGCTTGACAGGGGTTATGGGAAACACCATATATTTT
CASSLTGVMGNTIYF
>few|TRBD1|TRBV7-6|TRBJ1-2
TGTGCCAGCAGTCCGGACAGGGCCGTCTATGGCTACACCTTC
CASSPDRAVYGYTF
>few|-|TRBV4-1|TRBJ2-3
TGCGCCAGCAGCCAAGCCCTCGCCAGCACTCCATATATGTTT
CASSQALASTPYMF
>-|TRBD1|TRBV19|TRBJ1-2
TGTGCCAGTAGTTACGGACAGGGTAACTATGGCTACACCTTC
CASSYGQGNYGYTF
>-|TRBD1|TRBV6-1|TRBJ1-3
TGTGCCAGCAGGGAAACGACAGGGTTCTCTGGAAACACCATATATTTT
CASRETTGFSGNTIYF
>-|TRBD2|TRBV29-1|TRBJ2-3
TGCAGCGTCCTTAGCGGGGGGGCCACGGATACGCAGTATTTT
CSVLSGGATDTQYF
>once|-|TRBV27|TRBJ2-3
TGTGCCAGCAGTTCTGGTTACACAGATACGCAGTATTTT
CASSSGYTDTQYF
>-|TRBD1|TRBV29-1|TRBJ2-7
TGCAGCGTTGAGGACAGGGAGTGGGGCTACGAGCAGTACTTC
CSVEDREWGYEQYF
>-|TRBD2|TRBV15|TRBJ2-2
TGTGCCACGAGCGGGAGGACGAACACCGGGGAGCTGTTTTTT
CATSGRTNTGELFF
>-|-|TRBV4-1|TRBJ2-7
TGCGCCAGCAGCCATGTTCAGGGGTCCCACTCCTACGAGCAGTACTTC
CASSHVQGSHSYEQYF
>-|-|TRBV7-9|TRBJ2-1
TGTGCCAGCAGCCCCCAACAGGGCCCACCCAGCGAGCAGTTCTTC
CASSPQQGPPSEQFF
>-|-|TRBV2|TRBJ1-4
TGTGCCAGCAGTGAAGTCCCTGGGAGGGAAAAACTGTTTTTT
CASSEVPGREKLFF